This T cell receptor beta chain appears in the sequencing data of a study of OX40 agonist ivuxolimab in advanced cancers. Turning to the study itself: Earlier treatment with anti-PD-1, anti-PD-L1 or anti-CTLA-4 was permitted, and roughly 40% had received some.

Trimming cost V 5 bases and J 8 bases, with 15 bases left between them. Germline CDR1 and CDR2: GTSNPN and SVGIG (reference sequence). The CDR3 runs to 12 residues. Any history of autoimmune disease or systemic immunosuppression disqualified patients. Only in-frame clones appear in the TCRdb table, and some are missing; sequencing was by immunoSEQ multiplex PCR. The profile shows about 22,000 clones, less than 90% of them singletons. The chain combines TRBV30 with TRBJ1-2; D is uncertain. The clonotype originates from an adult with an advanced solid tumor such as melanoma, head and neck, liver or kidney cancer. The sample in question was CD4+ or CD8+ T cells sorted from blood, obtained in a trial of the OX40 agonist ivuxolimab. The CDR3 nucleotides read TGTGCCTGGGTCGAAGCTCGGGTCGGCTACACCTTC. Its translation: CAWVEARVGYTF.